These 27 T cell receptor beta chains were sequenced from one sample in a study of T-cell memory formation after mild COVID-19. One entry per CDR3 protein, called by TCRdb with MiXCR from the 5' RACE reads. Of 540,000 or so distinct CDR3 sequences listed, about a fifth are singletons. The sequenced sample was PBMCs or a T cell subset sorted from them (not recorded which). Every receptor here comes from an adult woman who had mild COVID-19 (a few samples of this study predate the infection). Cell type and time point are not known.

This clonotype was found a few times. The chain links TRBV11-2 to TRBJ2-5, with a possible D match to TRBD1 (5 bases). CDR1 is SGHAT and CDR2 is FQNNGV in the germline V gene. The CDR3 is 15 amino acids. The V gene lost 5 bases and the J gene lost 5 bases, with 18 bases spanning the gap. The DNA of the CDR3 is TGTGCCAGCAGCCCGGCCCCAGGTTCAGGGGAGACCCAGTACTTC. Amino acid sequence: CASSPAPGSGETQYF. The full variable domain, completed using reference TRBV11-2 and TRBJ2-5, is EAGVAQSPRYKIIEKRQSVAFWCNPISGHATLYWYQQILGQGPKLLIQFQNNGVVDDSQLPKDRFSAERLKGVDSTLKIQPAKLEDSAVYLCASSPAPGSGETQYFGPGTRLLVL.

The V call is TRBV20-1, the J call TRBJ2-1; D not resolved. CDR1 and CDR2 (germline): DFQATT, SNEGSKA (reference sequence). This CDR3 has 16 residues. V dropped 3 bases and J dropped 5 bases, with 20 bases sitting between them. CDR3 nucleotides: TGCAGTGCTAGGACCTACTTGCGGCCAATAGACAATGAGCAGTTCTTC. Encoded protein: CSARTYLRPIDNEQFF.

Many counts were recorded for this clonotype. The chain couples TRBV6-2 or TRBV6-3 to TRBJ2-1; 11 bases line up with TRBD2. The CDR3 covers 17 residues. Per the germline V gene, CDR1 is MNHEY and CDR2 is SVGEGT. After removal of 5 bases from V and 0 bases from J, the junction contained 6 bases not matched to a gene. CDR3 coding DNA: TGTGCCAGCAGTGGACTAGCGGGTCCTCACTCCTACAATGAGCAGTTCTTC. As protein: CASSGLAGPHSYNEQFF.

V usage is TRBV5-1 and J usage is TRBJ2-2; 7 nucleotides align to TRBD2. Germline V CDR1 and CDR2: SGHRS, YFSETQ. This CDR3 is 18 amino acids long. Trimming at V came to 3 bases and at J to 4 bases, leaving 15 bases not matched to a gene. CDR3 loop: CASSSFASGGASTGELFF. The CDR3 DNA reads TGCGCCAGCAGCTCATTCGCTAGCGGAGGAGCTTCCACCGGGGAGCTGTTTTTT.

This clonotype was seen a handful of times. The chain combines TRBV15 with TRBJ1-2; D ambiguous. The CDR3 is 15 amino acids. V lost 3 bases and J lost 0, with 11 bases in between. Germline V lookup: CDR1 LNHNV, CDR2 YYDKDF (reference sequence). CDR3 bases: TGTGCCACCAGCAGGAACTCGATTCCTAACTATGGCTACACCTTC. This gives the protein CATSRNSIPNYGYTF.

This chain joins TRBV6-1 and TRBJ2-7; 10 bases match TRBD2. V was pared by 8 bases and J by 1 base, with 2 bases of the junction left unmatched. Germline values: CDR1 MNHNS, CDR2 SASEGT. The CDR3 runs 13 residues. CDR3: CASLSGRSYEQYF. The CDR3 bases are TGTGCCAGCCTTAGCGGGAGGTCCTACGAGCAGTACTTC.

The chain employs TRBV2 and TRBJ1-6, with D unresolved. V was trimmed by 6 bases and J by 0 bases, leaving 6 bases between them. This CDR3 is 14 amino acids long. Per germline, CDR1 SNHLY and CDR2 FYNNEI. The CDR3 coding sequence is TGTGCCAGCAGGCTGAGCTCCTATAATTCACCCCTCCACTTT. Protein: CASRLSSYNSPLHF.

This clonotype showed up just a few times. The chain recombines TRBV12-3 or TRBV12-4 with TRBJ2-3; TRBD2 matches 12 bases. This CDR3 has 20 residues. J lost 1 base, V lost 6 bases, and 17 bases had no gene match. CDR3 in DNA: TGTGCCAGCAGCCCTAGCGGGGGGGCCTTTATAGCTCTCGGCACAGATACGCAGTATTTT. Translation: CASSPSGGAFIALGTDTQYF.

The chain has TRBV12-3 or TRBV12-4 and TRBJ1-1; tentative D call: TRBD1 (5 bases). CDR3 length equals 15 residues. V was shortened by 2 bases and J by 5 bases, with 15 bases between the two germline ends. CDR3 protein: CASSLRGRVGTEAFF. For the CDR3, the DNA is TGTGCCAGCAGTTTAAGGGGTAGGGTAGGAACTGAAGCTTTCTTT.

This clonotype has more than one count but fewer than ten. This rearrangement joins TRBV12-3 or TRBV12-4 to TRBJ1-5; D remains ambiguous. The V end lost 3 bases, the J end lost 0 bases, and 9 bases lay between the germline ends. The CDR3 sequence is 15 residues long. The DNA for the CDR3 is TGTGCCAGCAGTTTGTCTGCCTATAGCAATCAGCCCCAGCATTTT. This gives the protein CASSLSAYSNQPQHF.

This sequence joins TRBV10-3 and TRBJ1-3; D remains unclear. Germline CDR1 and CDR2: ENHRY and SYGVKD. The CDR3 has 15 amino acids. Deletions cut 0 bases from V and 4 bases from J, with 10 bases between. CDR3 DNA: TGTGCCATCAGTGAGTCCCCCCGGAACGGAAACACCATATATTTT. Its translation: CAISESPRNGNTIYF.

This clonotype was observed a few times. The genes are TRBV24-1 and TRBJ2-2, with D perhaps being TRBD1 or TRBD2 (6 bases each). The germline V gene has CDR1 KGHDR and CDR2 SFDVKD. This CDR3 spans 19 amino acids. Between the trimmed V and J ends, which lost 6 bases and 5 bases, there was a span of 27 bases. The CDR3 nucleotides are TGTGCCACCAGTCTCATTCCCATCCTACCGGGGGCGCGTACCGGGGAGCTGTTTTTT. Protein: CATSLIPILPGARTGELFF.

This clonotype was detected only a few times. The chain links TRBV6-6 to TRBJ1-4; TRBD1 aligns across 10 bases. This CDR3 comprises 15 residues. Looked up from germline, CDR1 is MNHNY and CDR2 is SVGAGI (reference sequence). J gave up 10 bases and V 6 bases, and 11 bases lay outside the gene matches. The CDR3 reads CASSSSDRGIGKLFF. CDR3 coding DNA: TGTGCCAGCAGCTCTTCGGACAGGGGGATAGGAAAACTGTTTTTT.

This clonotype was found a few times. The V call is TRBV5-1, the J call TRBJ1-5, with D unclear. The germline gives CDR1 SGHRS, CDR2 YFSETQ. The CDR3 runs to 14 residues. Trimming took 0 bases from V and 9 from J, leaving 13 bases between them. CDR3 sequence: CASSLDPGRRPQHF. DNA for the CDR3: TGCGCCAGCAGCTTGGACCCCGGCCGTCGGCCCCAGCATTTT.

The rearrangement links TRBV6-2 or TRBV6-3 to TRBJ2-5; the D is unclear. Germline V lookup: CDR1 MNHEY, CDR2 SVGEGT. There are 11 residues in the CDR3. The ends were cut back, 6 bases at V and 6 bases at J, with 8 bases in the middle. CDR3 residues: CASRLGKTQYF. CDR3 DNA sequence: TGTGCCAGCAGGCTCGGAAAGACCCAGTACTTC.

This clonotype showed up just a few times. This chain joins TRBV4-1 and TRBJ1-1, with D maybe TRBD1 (6 bases). The CDR3 is made up of 16 amino acids. Trimming shortened V by 2 bases and J by 0 bases, and 13 bases separated the two germline ends. Germline V gene lookup returns CDR1 MGHRA and CDR2 YSYEKL. CDR3 region: CASSQKGGDLNTEAFF. CDR3 DNA: TGCGCCAGCAGCCAAAAAGGGGGGGACCTGAACACTGAAGCTTTCTTT.

The chain recombines TRBV6-1 with TRBJ2-1, with 7 bases identical to TRBD2. Unmatched junction bases numbered 10, after V lost 6 bases and J lost 5 bases. This CDR3 comprises 15 residues. Germline V gene data show CDR1 as MNHNS and CDR2 as SASEGT. The CDR3 DNA is TGTGCCAGCAGACTAACCGGGACTACCAACAATGAGCAGTTCTTC. This gives the protein CASRLTGTTNNEQFF.

The chain employs TRBV15 and TRBJ2-3, with 11 bases aligning to TRBD2. The length of the CDR3 is 18 residues. The junction had 11 bases not matched to a gene; V was cut back by 3 bases and J by 3 bases. Germline CDR1 LNHNV, CDR2 YYDKDF (reference sequence). CDR3 sequence: CATSRGSGRAAGTDTQYF. CDR3 coding DNA: TGTGCCACCAGCAGGGGTAGCGGGAGGGCCGCGGGGACAGATACGCAGTATTTT.

This clonotype was counted only a few times. The chain is built from TRBV4-1 and TRBJ2-3, with TRBD2 matching 11 bases. CDR3 length: 18 amino acids. Looked up from germline, CDR1 is MGHRA and CDR2 is YSYEKL. The trim removed 5 bases at V and 3 bases at J, leaving 13 bases unmatched. This chain's CDR3 is CASSTLAGGHFGTDTQYF. In DNA form, the CDR3 reads TGCGCCAGCAGCACCCTAGCGGGGGGACACTTCGGAACAGATACGCAGTATTTT.

The genes are TRBV20-1 and TRBJ1-5, with D perhaps TRBD1 (5 bases). This CDR3 has 14 amino acids. Looked up from germline, CDR1 is DFQATT and CDR2 is SNEGSKA (reference sequence). The V end lost 8 bases, the J end lost 5 bases, and 19 bases lay between the germline ends. CDR3 bases: TGCAGTATGCGGGGCAGGGCCCGGGATCAGCCCCAGCATTTT. It encodes CSMRGRARDQPQHF.

In this sample, this clonotype turned up many times. V gene TRBV20-1 combines with J gene TRBJ2-7, with D perhaps TRBD2 (6 bases). CDR1 is DFQATT, CDR2 SNEGSKA, per germline (reference sequence). The CDR3 loop spans 14 amino acids. V was pared by 1 base and J by 3 bases, with 13 bases between. The CDR3 DNA reads as TGCAGTGCTAGAGGAGGGACTGGTTACTACGAGCAGTACTTC. This encodes CSARGGTGYYEQYF.

The V call is TRBV19, the J call TRBJ1-6; D is ambiguous. V was trimmed by 1 base and J by 9 bases, leaving 10 bases between them. CDR1 LNHDA and CDR2 SQIVND come from the germline V gene (reference sequence). CDR3 length: 14 residues. The DNA for the CDR3 is TGTGCCAGTAGTATAGCTACCCGTCCTTCACCCCTCCACTTT. Translation gives CASSIATRPSPLHF.

This clonotype has a handful of counts. Mismatch with germline at one junction end may stem from a read error. The chain recombines TRBV2 with TRBJ1-1; 7 bases are a match to TRBD1. The germline CDR1 and CDR2 sequences are SNHLY and FYNNEI. The CDR3 runs to 17 residues. DNA for the CDR3: TGTGCCAGCAGCGAAGGACCATACAGGGGTTGGAACACTGAAGCTTTCTTT. It encodes CASSEGPYRGWNTEAFF.

This chain connects TRBV9 to TRBJ2-5, with 7 positions matching TRBD1. This CDR3 has 14 residues. Germline loops: CDR1 SGDLS, CDR2 YYNGEE. V gave up 3 bases and J gave up 7 bases; unmatched junction bases: 9. In nucleotides, the CDR3 is TGTGCCAGCAGCGGAAACAGGGGCGTGGGGACCCAGTACTTC. Translated: CASSGNRGVGTQYF.

The gene calls are TRBV5-1 and TRBJ2-1; D not resolved. Trimming left V 0 bases short and J 0 bases short, with 7 bases between. The CDR3 runs to 15 residues. Per the germline V gene, CDR1 is SGHRS and CDR2 is YFSETQ. CDR3 sequence: CASSLVFGSYNEQFF. In DNA form, the CDR3 reads TGCGCCAGCAGCTTGGTTTTTGGCTCCTACAATGAGCAGTTCTTC.

The sample holds a few counts of this clonotype. The chain links TRBV7-9 to TRBJ2-1; perhaps TRBD2 as D (6 bases). This CDR3 spans 15 amino acids. V dropped 5 bases and J dropped 5 bases, with 16 bases sitting between them. The germline V gene has CDR1 SEHNR and CDR2 FQNEAQ (reference sequence). This CDR3 reads CASSPPGTLDNEQFF. CDR3 nucleotides: TGTGCCAGCAGCCCTCCGGGGACTCTCGACAATGAGCAGTTCTTC. Full variable domain (remainder filled in from reference TRBV7-9 and TRBJ2-1): DTGVSQNPRHKITKRGQNVTFRCDPISEHNRLYWYRQTLGQGPEFLTYFQNEAQLEKSRLLSDRFSAERPKGSFSTLEIQRTEQGDSAMYLCASSPPGTLDNEQFFGPGTRLTVL.

This clonotype was seen ten or more times. This chain connects TRBV7-3 to TRBJ2-2; no clear D. Germline V gene data show CDR1 as SGHTA and CDR2 as FQGTGA. There are 11 residues in the CDR3. V shed 1 base and J shed 7 bases, with 1 base lying between them. CDR3: CASSLNGELFF. The CDR3, as DNA: TGTGCCAGCAGCTTAAACGGGGAGCTGTTTTTT.